This TCR beta chain came from a study of PD-L1 blockade in urothelial cancer. At the level of the study: Most patients, about 90% of the roughly 29, were males with bladder-origin cancer. It was at 3 weeks (second dose) and 6 weeks after treatment start that blood was analyzed.

Germline V gene sequence: CDR1 SGHRS, CDR2 YFSETQ. V shed 2 bases and J 2 bases; nucleotides not matched to a gene: 10. The CDR3 covers 17 residues. Method: immunoSEQ multiplex PCR; TCRdb's copy keeps in-frame clones and lacks some. The sample consists of 68,000 or so clones, about four fifths of them appearing once. The time point was: pretreatment peripheral blood. The sample in question was PBMCs, obtained around atezolizumab (anti-PD-L1) treatment. The rearrangement joins TRBV5-1 to TRBJ2-3; 8 nucleotides agree with TRBD2. This sequence was found in a man between 65 and 85 years old with urothelial cancer. The CDR3 nucleotides are TGCGCCAGCAGCTTTTACGGGGGGGGCCAGGCCACAGATACGCAGTATTTT. It translates to CASSFYGGGQATDTQYF.